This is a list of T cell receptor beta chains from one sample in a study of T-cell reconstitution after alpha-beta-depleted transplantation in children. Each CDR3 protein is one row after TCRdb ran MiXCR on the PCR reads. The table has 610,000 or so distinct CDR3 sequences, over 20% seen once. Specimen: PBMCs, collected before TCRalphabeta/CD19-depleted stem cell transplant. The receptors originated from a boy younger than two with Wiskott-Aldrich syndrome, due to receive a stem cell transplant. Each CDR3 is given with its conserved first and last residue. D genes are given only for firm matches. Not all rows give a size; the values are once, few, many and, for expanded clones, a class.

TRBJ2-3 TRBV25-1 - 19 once CASSESMGKLASSTDTQYF TGTGCCAGCAGTGAATCCATGGGGAAGCTAGCGTCTAGCACAGATACGCAGTATTTT
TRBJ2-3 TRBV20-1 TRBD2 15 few CSASSGRAGTDTQYF TGCAGTGCTAGTAGCGGGAGGGCGGGCACAGATACGCAGTATTTT
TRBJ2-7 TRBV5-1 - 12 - CASSREPYEQYF TGCGCCAGCAGCCGCGAGCCCTACGAGCAGTACTTC
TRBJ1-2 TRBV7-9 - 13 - CASSPGGIYGYTF TGTGCCAGCAGCCCTGGGGGGATCTATGGCTACACCTTC
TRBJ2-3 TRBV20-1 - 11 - CSAASGITQYF TGCAGTGCCGCTAGTGGCATTACGCAGTATTTT
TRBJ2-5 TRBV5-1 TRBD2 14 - CASSFSSGKETQYF TGCGCCAGCAGCTTCTCTAGCGGGAAGGAGACCCAGTACTTC
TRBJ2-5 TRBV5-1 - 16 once CASSLADGSLWETQYF TGCGCCAGCAGCTTGGCGGATGGGAGTTTATGGGAGACCCAGTACTTC
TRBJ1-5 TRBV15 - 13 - CATSRGGNQPQHF TGTGCCACCAGCAGAGGTGGGAATCAGCCCCAGCATTTT
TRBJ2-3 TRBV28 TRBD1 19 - CASSSWPETGGAGTDTQYF TGTGCCAGCAGTTCCTGGCCCGAGACAGGGGGCGCGGGCACAGATACGCAGTATTTT
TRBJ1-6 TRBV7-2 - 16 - CASSLGYHGRNSPLHF TGTGCCAGCAGCCTAGGTTATCACGGGAGGAATTCACCCCTCCACTTT
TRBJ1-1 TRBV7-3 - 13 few CASSQRWNTEAFF TGTGCCAGCAGCCAAAGGTGGAACACTGAAGCTTTCTTT
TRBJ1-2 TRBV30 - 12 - CAWSVGRDGYTF TGTGCCTGGAGTGTAGGCAGGGATGGCTACACCTTC
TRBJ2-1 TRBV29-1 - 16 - CSGGGLSLDYYNEQFF TGCAGCGGTGGCGGACTGAGTTTGGACTACTACAATGAGCAGTTCTTC
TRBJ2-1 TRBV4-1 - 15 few CASSQDASSYNEQFF TGCGCCAGCAGCCAAGATGCCAGCTCCTACAATGAGCAGTTCTTC
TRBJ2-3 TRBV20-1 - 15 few CSAKGVRGSTDTQYF TGCAGTGCTAAGGGAGTCCGGGGGAGCACAGATACGCAGTATTTT
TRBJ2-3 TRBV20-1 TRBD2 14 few CSATLAGGSDTQYF TGCAGTGCTACGCTAGCGGGAGGGTCCGATACGCAGTATTTT
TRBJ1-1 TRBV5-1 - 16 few CASSFSYAGYNTEAFF TGCGCCAGCAGCTTCTCCTACGCGGGATATAACACTGAAGCTTTCTTT
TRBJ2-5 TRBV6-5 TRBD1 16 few CASSVPAQGVRETQYF TGTGCCAGCAGCGTCCCGGCCCAGGGGGTTCGGGAGACCCAGTACTTC
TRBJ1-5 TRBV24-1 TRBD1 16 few CATSERDRGPNQPQHF TGTGCCACCAGTGAGCGGGACAGGGGGCCTAATCAGCCCCAGCATTTT
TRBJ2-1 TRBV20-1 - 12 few CSATRTPNEQFF TGCAGTGCTACCAGGACTCCCAATGAGCAGTTCTTC
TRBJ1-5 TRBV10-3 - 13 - CAAEQGTGQPQHF TGTGCCGCGGAACAGGGTACAGGACAGCCCCAGCATTTT
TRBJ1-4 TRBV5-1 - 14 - CASASGGSNEKLFF TGCGCCAGCGCCTCCGGGGGTTCTAATGAAAAACTGTTTTTT
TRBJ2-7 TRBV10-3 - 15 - CAISEKGVVTYEQYF TGTGCCATCAGTGAGAAGGGTGTGGTCACCTACGAGCAGTACTTC
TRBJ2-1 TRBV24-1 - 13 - CATRGARGDEQFF TGTGCCACCAGGGGCGCGAGGGGAGATGAGCAGTTCTTC
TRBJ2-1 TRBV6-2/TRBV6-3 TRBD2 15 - CASSYLNRDYGEQFF TGTGCCAGCAGTTACTTAAACCGGGACTACGGTGAGCAGTTCTTC
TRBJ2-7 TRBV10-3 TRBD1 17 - CAIRPGQGKGNGHEQYF TGTGCCATCAGGCCGGGACAGGGGAAGGGAAACGGTCACGAGCAGTACTTC
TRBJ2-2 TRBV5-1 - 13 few CASTRGPSGELFF TGCGCCAGCACCCGAGGGCCCTCCGGGGAGCTGTTTTTT
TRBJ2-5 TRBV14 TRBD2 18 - CASSRRPQGLAGAETQYF TGTGCCAGCAGCCGCCGCCCGCAGGGACTAGCGGGAGCTGAGACCCAGTACTTC
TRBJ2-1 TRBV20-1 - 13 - CSALYSSYNEQFF TGCAGTGCTCTGTACAGCTCCTACAATGAGCAGTTCTTC
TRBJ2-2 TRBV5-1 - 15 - CASSLVTHLSGELFF TGCGCCAGCAGCTTGGTGACTCACTTATCCGGGGAGCTGTTTTTT
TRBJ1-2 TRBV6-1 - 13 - CASSQRFLYGYTF TGTGCCAGCAGCCAGCGATTCCTTTATGGCTACACCTTC